The 16 T cell receptor beta chains in this list originate from one sample, sequenced in a study of T cell repertoires in cytomegalovirus infection. TCRdb re-analysed the reads in MiXCR, keeping a single row per CDR3 protein. The sample gives approximately 110,000 distinct CDR3 sequences, about 9.4% of which show up once; 31% is in the top ten. What these receptors recognize is not known. The specimen was PBMCs, sequenced either directly or after in vitro stimulation (not recorded which). The receptors stem from a human donor in good health (CMV status not recorded). Some clones in this sample may be carry-over from other donors' samples.

The sample holds many counts of this clonotype. The chain uses TRBV4-3 and TRBJ1-5; possible D gene TRBD1, 5 bases. Germline values: CDR1 LGHNA, CDR2 YSLEER. The CDR3 is made up of 14 amino acids. V was shortened by 1 base and J by 10 bases, with 14 bases between the two germline ends. CDR3 sequence reads: CASSQVEGTGPQHF. CDR3 bases: TGCGCCAGCAGCCAAGTGGAGGGAACAGGACCCCAGCATTTT.

This clonotype was detected ten times or more. Here the CDR3 DNA reads TGTGCCAGCAGCCCCGGGGACAGGGCGAATGAAAAACTGTTTTTT. Translation: CASSPGDRANEKLFF. V usage is TRBV28 and J usage is TRBJ1-4; TRBD1 matches 9 bases. V lost 6 bases and J lost 5; bases outside the gene matches: 7. Germline CDR1 is MDHEN and CDR2 is SYDVKM. There are 15 residues in the CDR3.

This clonotype was recorded at least ten times. This chain joins TRBV2 and TRBJ2-1; no firm D call. CDR3 length equals 16 residues. The ends were cut back, 6 bases at V and 0 bases at J, with 15 bases in the middle. The germline V gene encodes CDR1 SNHLY and CDR2 FYNNEI. The CDR3 coding sequence is TGTGCCAGCAGCCCCCGAGGACCTAGCTCCTACAATGAGCAGTTCTTC. Amino acid sequence: CASSPRGPSSYNEQFF.

Ten or more counts support this clonotype. This chain joins TRBV4-2 and TRBJ2-7; 9 bases fit TRBD2. With V trimmed by 0 bases and J by 0 bases, 0 bases remained unmatched. Germline lookup yields CDR1 LGHNA and CDR2 YNFKEQ. The CDR3 loop spans 15 amino acids. The CDR3 reads CASSQDSGSSYEQYF. Written as DNA, the CDR3 is TGTGCCAGCAGCCAAGATAGCGGGAGCTCCTACGAGCAGTACTTC.

This clonotype occurred a few times. The chain couples TRBV7-2 to TRBJ2-2; 9 bases match TRBD1. The CDR3 length is 15 residues. J gave up 6 bases and V 3 bases, and 5 bases lay outside the gene matches. Germline loops: CDR1 SGHTA, CDR2 FQGNSA. This CDR3 reads CASSFRDRASGELFF. CDR3 bases: TGTGCCAGCAGCTTCCGGGACAGGGCCTCCGGGGAGCTGTTTTTT. Using reference TRBV7-2 and TRBJ2-2 for the parts outside the CDR3, the full variable domain is GAGVSQSPSNKVTEKGKDVELRCDPISGHTALYWYRQSLGQGLEFLIYFQGNSAPDKSGLPSDRFSAERTGGSVSTLTIQRTQQEDSAVYLCASSFRDRASGELFFGEGSRLTVL.

This clonotype has a count of ten or more. The chain uses TRBV7-2 and TRBJ2-1; D is uncertain. Germline V gene data show CDR1 as SGHTA and CDR2 as FQGNSA. The CDR3 is made up of 15 amino acids. Trimming took 5 bases from V and 5 from J, leaving 16 bases between them. CDR3 DNA: TGTGCCAGCAGCCCAAAGAACTCCCATAACAATGAGCAGTTCTTC. Encoded protein: CASSPKNSHNNEQFF.

There are many counts of this clonotype. The rearrangement uses TRBV18 and TRBJ2-2; D is perhaps TRBD2 (6 bases). Germline values: CDR1 KGHSH, CDR2 LQKENI. Trimming took off 6 bases at V and 5 bases at J, with 22 bases between the two ends. This CDR3 region has 17 residues. CDR3 in DNA: TGTGCCAGCTCTTTGACCGCGGCTAGCGTTGGGACCGGGGAGCTGTTTTTT. Encoded protein: CASSLTAASVGTGELFF. Complete variable domain (other parts from reference TRBV18 and TRBJ2-2): NAGVMQNPRHLVRRRGQEARLRCSPMKGHSHVYWYRQLPEEGLKFMVYLQKENIIDESGMPKERFSAEFPKEGPSILRIQQVVRGDSAAYFCASSLTAASVGTGELFFGEGSRLTVL.

The rearrangement joins TRBV27 to TRBJ2-5, with D possibly being TRBD2 (5 bases). In germline, CDR1 is MNHEY, CDR2 SMNVEV (reference sequence). CDR3 length: 13 amino acids. Trimming took off 10 bases at V and 3 bases at J, with 15 bases between the two ends. CDR3 protein: CANKFYGEETQYF. In DNA form, the CDR3 reads TGTGCCAACAAATTTTACGGGGAAGAGACCCAGTACTTC.

The sample holds many counts of this clonotype. The chain links TRBV7-2 to TRBJ1-4; TRBD1 aligns across 8 bases. CDR1 SGHTA and CDR2 FQGNSA come from the germline V gene. CDR3 length: 15 residues. V lost 5 bases and J lost 7; bases outside the gene matches: 9. The CDR3 nucleotides are TGTGCCAGCAGCGCTGGACAGGGTTTGAGTGAAAAACTGTTTTTT. This gives the protein CASSAGQGLSEKLFF.

This clonotype appeared many times. The V and J genes are TRBV7-6 and TRBJ1-3; D is ambiguous. Trimming cost V 5 bases and J 2 bases, with 16 bases left between them. This CDR3 comprises 16 residues. Germline CDR1 reads SGHVS; CDR2 reads FNYEAQ. The CDR3 nucleotides are TGTGCCAGCAGCCACGCAAGAGGTCCAACTGGAAACACCATATATTTT. Its protein is CASSHARGPTGNTIYF.

In its sample, this clonotype was seen a few times. This chain joins TRBV5-1 and TRBJ2-7, with 9 bases aligning to TRBD2. The germline V gene encodes CDR1 SGHRS and CDR2 YFSETQ. V trimming: 0 bases; J trimming: 5 bases; junction bases outside the gene matches: 3. This CDR3 comprises 14 residues. CDR3 nucleotide sequence: TGCGCCAGCAGCTTGGCAGCGGGAGGTCACGAGCAGTACTTC. Amino acids: CASSLAAGGHEQYF. Based on the CDR3 plus reference TRBV5-1 and TRBJ2-7, the full variable domain is KAGVTQTPRYLIKTRGQQVTLSCSPISGHRSVSWYQQTPGQGLQFLFEYFSETQRNKGNFPGRFSGRQFSNSRSEMNVSTLELGDSALYLCASSLAAGGHEQYFGPGTRLTVT.

This clonotype was detected only a few times. The gene calls are TRBV19 and TRBJ2-3; no definite D call. CDR1 LNHDA and CDR2 SQIVND come from the germline V gene (reference sequence). V was shortened by 7 bases and J by 0 bases, with 11 bases between the two germline ends. The CDR3 extends over 14 amino acids. CDR3 nucleotides: TGTGCCAGTACCACCGTGGACAGCACAGATACGCAGTATTTT. Encoded protein: CASTTVDSTDTQYF.

This clonotype showed up many times. The chain has TRBV4-2 and TRBJ1-3, with 8 bases lining up with TRBD1. Germline CDR1 is LGHNA and CDR2 is YNFKEQ. The CDR3 totals 18 residues. J was trimmed by 0 bases and V by 0 bases; bases with no gene match: 7. The CDR3 sequence is CASSQDQGTGGSGNTIYF. The CDR3 nucleotides read TGTGCCAGCAGCCAAGATCAGGGAACAGGGGGCTCTGGAAACACCATATATTTT.

This clonotype was detected only a few times. The CDR3 loop is CSARDLVRATYEQYF. Here the CDR3 DNA reads TGCAGTGCTAGAGATCTCGTAAGGGCCACCTACGAGCAGTACTTC. The chain is built from TRBV20-1 and TRBJ2-7, with no clear D. Per the germline V gene, CDR1 is DFQATT and CDR2 is SNEGSKA (reference sequence). The CDR3 has 15 residues. The V gene lost 0 bases and the J gene lost 2 bases, with 14 bases spanning the gap.

This clonotype was found many times. The CDR3 DNA reads TGTGCCAGCAGCTTAGTTAAAGGCTCAACTAATGAAAAACTGTTTTTT. Its translation: CASSLVKGSTNEKLFF. This chain uses TRBV7-9 with TRBJ1-4; D gene ambiguous. The V gene's germline CDR1 is SEHNR and CDR2 FQNEAQ (reference sequence). Trimming cost V 1 base and J 0 bases, with 9 bases left between them. CDR3 length: 16 amino acids.

The table lists this clonotype with many counts. The J gene is TRBJ1-6, the V gene TRBV12-3 or TRBV12-4, with TRBD1 as a possible D gene (6 bases). Trimming pared 6 bases from V and 10 bases from J, leaving 16 bases between. This CDR3 is built from 14 residues. The CDR3 spells CASRRTERGSPLHF. CDR3 sequence (DNA): TGTGCCAGCAGAAGGACAGAAAGAGGATCACCCCTCCACTTT.